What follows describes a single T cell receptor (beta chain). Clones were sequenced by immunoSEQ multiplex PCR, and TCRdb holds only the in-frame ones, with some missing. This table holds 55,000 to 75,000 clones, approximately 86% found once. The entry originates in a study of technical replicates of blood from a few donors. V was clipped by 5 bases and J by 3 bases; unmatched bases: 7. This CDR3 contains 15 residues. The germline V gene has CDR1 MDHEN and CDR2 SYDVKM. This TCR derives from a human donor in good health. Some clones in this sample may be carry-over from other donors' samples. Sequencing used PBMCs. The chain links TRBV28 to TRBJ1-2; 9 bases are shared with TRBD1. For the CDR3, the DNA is TGTGCCAGCAGTAAACAGGGGGCGTCCGACTATGGCTACACCTTC. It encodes CASSKQGASDYGYTF.